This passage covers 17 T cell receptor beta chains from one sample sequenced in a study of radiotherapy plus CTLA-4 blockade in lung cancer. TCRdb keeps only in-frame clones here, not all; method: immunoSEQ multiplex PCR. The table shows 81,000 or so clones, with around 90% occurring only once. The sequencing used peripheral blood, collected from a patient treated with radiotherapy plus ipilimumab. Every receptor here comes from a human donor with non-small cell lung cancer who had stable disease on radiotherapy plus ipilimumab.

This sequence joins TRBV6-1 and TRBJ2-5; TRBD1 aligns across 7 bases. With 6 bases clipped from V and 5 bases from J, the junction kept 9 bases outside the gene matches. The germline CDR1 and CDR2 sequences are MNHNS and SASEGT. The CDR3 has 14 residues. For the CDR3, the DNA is TGTGCCAGCAGGAGAGTAGGGGGCATTGAGACCCAGTACTTC. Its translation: CASRRVGGIETQYF.

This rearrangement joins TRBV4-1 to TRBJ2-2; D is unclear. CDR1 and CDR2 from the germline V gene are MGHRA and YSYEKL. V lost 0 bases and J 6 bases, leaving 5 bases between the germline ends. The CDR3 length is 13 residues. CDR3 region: CASSQDWAGELFF. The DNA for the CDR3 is TGCGCCAGCAGCCAAGATTGGGCCGGGGAGCTGTTTTTT.

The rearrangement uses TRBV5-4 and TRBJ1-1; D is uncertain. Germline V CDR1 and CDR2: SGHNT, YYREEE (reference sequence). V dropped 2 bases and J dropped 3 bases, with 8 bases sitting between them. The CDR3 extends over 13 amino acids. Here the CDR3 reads CASSFSTYTEAFF. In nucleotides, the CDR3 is TGTGCCAGCAGCTTCTCCACCTACACTGAAGCTTTCTTT.

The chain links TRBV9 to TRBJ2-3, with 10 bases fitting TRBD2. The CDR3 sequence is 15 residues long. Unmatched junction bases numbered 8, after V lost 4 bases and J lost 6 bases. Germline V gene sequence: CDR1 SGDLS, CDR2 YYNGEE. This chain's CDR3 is CASSSASGSQDTQYF. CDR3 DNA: TGTGCCAGCAGCTCCGCTAGCGGGAGCCAGGATACGCAGTATTTT. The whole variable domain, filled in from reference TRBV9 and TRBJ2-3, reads DSGVTQTPKHLITATGQRVTLRCSPRSGDLSVYWYQQSLDQGLQFLIQYYNGEERAKGNILERFSAQQFPDLHSELNLSSLELGDSALYFCASSSASGSQDTQYFGPGTRLTVL.

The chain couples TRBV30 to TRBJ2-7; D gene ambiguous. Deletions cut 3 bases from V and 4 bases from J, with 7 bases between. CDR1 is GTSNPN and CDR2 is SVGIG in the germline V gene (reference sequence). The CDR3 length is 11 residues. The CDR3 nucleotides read TGTGCCTGGAGCCTCCTATACGAGCAGTACTTC. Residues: CAWSLLYEQYF.

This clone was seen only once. CDR3 nucleotide sequence: TGTGCCAGCAGCTTGGCCTGGACTACCCAAGAGACCCAGTACTTC. Protein sequence: CASSLAWTTQETQYF. V is TRBV11-2 and J is TRBJ2-5, with TRBD2 as a possible D gene (6 bases). CDR1 is SGHAT, CDR2 FQNNGV, per germline. With 3 bases removed from V and 1 base from J, the gap between germline ends came to 12 bases. The CDR3 covers 15 residues.

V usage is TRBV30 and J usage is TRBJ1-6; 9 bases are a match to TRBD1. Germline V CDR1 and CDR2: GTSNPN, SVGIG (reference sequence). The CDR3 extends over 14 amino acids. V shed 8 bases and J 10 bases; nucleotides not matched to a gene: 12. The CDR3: CAGRLGQGESPLHF. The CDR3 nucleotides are TGTGCCGGAAGACTGGGACAGGGAGAATCACCCCTCCACTTT.

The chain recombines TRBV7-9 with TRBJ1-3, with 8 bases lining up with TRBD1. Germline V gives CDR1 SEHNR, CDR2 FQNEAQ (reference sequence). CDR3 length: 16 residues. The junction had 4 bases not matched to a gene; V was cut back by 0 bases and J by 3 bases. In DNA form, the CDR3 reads TGTGCCAGCAGCTTAGCCCCAGGGGGCGTTGGAAACACCATATATTTT. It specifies CASSLAPGGVGNTIYF.

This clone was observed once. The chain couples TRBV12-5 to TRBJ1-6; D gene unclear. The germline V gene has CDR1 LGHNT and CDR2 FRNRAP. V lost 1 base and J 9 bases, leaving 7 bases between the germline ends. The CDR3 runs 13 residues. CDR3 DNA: TGTGCTAGTGGTTTGGGTGATCGTTCACCCCTCCACTTT. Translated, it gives CASGLGDRSPLHF.

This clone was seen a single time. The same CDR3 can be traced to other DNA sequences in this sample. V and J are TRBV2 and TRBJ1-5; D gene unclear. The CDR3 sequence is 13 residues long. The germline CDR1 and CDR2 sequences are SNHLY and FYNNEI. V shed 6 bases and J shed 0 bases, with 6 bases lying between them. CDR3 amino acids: CASRDYSNQPQHF. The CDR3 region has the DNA TGTGCCAGCAGAGATTATAGCAATCAGCCCCAGCATTTT.

The CDR3 DNA follows: TGTGCCAGCAGCGAAACGGCAACCACACTCTCTGGGGCCAACGTCCTGACTTTC. Translation gives CASSETATTLSGANVLTF. This chain links TRBV9 with TRBJ2-6; no clear D. Germline V gene lookup returns CDR1 SGDLS and CDR2 YYNGEE. This CDR3 comprises 18 residues. V gave up 3 bases and J gave up 0 bases, with 16 bases separating them.

The CDR3 here is CASSSDPGGGTSGGGEQFF. The CDR3 DNA sequence: TGTGCCAGCAGCTCTGACCCCGGTGGCGGGACTAGCGGGGGGGGTGAGCAGTTCTTC. The genes are TRBV7-8 and TRBJ2-1, with 16 positions matching TRBD2. Trimming removed 4 bases from V and 9 bases from J; junction bases left unmatched: 15. CDR1 is SGHVS, CDR2 FQNEAQ, per germline. The CDR3 length is 19 residues.

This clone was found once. CDR3 protein: CTSSQGTSGSRYEQYF. The CDR3 nucleotides are TGCACCAGCAGCCAAGGGACTAGCGGGAGTAGATACGAGCAGTACTTC. The V gene is TRBV1, the J gene TRBJ2-7; the table's TRBD2 call for D was not verified on the DNA. TRBV1 is listed as a pseudogene. The CDR3 is 16 residues long.

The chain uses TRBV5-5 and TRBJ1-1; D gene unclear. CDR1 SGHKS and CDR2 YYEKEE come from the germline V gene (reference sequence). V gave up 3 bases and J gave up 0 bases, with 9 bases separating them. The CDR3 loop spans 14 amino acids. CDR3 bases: TGTGCCAGCAGCTCCGTGGGGTTGAACACTGAAGCTTTCTTT. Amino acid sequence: CASSSVGLNTEAFF. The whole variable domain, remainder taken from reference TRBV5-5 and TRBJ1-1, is DAGVTQSPTHLIKTRGQQVTLRCSPISGHKSVSWYQQVLGQGPQFIFQYYEKEERGRGNFPDRFSARQFPNYSSELNVNALLLGDSALYLCASSSVGLNTEAFFGQGTRLTVV.

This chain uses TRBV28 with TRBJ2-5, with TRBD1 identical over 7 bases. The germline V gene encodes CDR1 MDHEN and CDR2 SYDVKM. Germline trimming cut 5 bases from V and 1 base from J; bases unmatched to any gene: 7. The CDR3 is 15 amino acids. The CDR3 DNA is TGTGCCAGCAGTCCCTCACAGGGGCCCCAAGAGACCCAGTACTTC. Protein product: CASSPSQGPQETQYF.

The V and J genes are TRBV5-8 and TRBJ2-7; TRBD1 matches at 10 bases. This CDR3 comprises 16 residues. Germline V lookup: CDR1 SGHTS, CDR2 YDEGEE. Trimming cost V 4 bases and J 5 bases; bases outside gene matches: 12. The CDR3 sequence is CASSGSGTGVFDEQYF. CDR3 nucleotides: TGTGCCAGCAGCGGGTCCGGGACAGGGGTATTTGACGAGCAGTACTTC.

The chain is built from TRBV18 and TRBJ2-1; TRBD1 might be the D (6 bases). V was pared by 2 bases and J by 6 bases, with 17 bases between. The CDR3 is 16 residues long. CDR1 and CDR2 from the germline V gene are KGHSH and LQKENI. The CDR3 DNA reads TGTGCCAGCTCACCATCAGGGGCAAATAGTGCCAATGAGCAGTTCTTC. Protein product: CASSPSGANSANEQFF. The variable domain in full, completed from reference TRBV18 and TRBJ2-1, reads NAGVMQNPRHLVRRRGQEARLRCSPMKGHSHVYWYRQLPEEGLKFMVYLQKENIIDESGMPKERFSAEFPKEGPSILRIQQVVRGDSAAYFCASSPSGANSANEQFFGPGTRLTVL.